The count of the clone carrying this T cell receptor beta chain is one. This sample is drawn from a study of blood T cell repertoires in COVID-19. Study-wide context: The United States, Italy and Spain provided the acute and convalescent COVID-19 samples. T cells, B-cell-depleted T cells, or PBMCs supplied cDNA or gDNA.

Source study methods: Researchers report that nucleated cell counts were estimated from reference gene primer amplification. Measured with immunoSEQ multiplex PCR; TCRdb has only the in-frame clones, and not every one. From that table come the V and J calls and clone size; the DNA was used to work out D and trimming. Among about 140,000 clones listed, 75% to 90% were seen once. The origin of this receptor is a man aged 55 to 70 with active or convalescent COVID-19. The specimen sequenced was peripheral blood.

CDR3 in amino acids: CASSFETGINSPLHF. The CDR3 coding sequence is TGTGCCAGCAGCTTCGAGACAGGGATTAATTCACCCCTCCACTTT. V is TRBV11-2 and J is TRBJ1-6, with 7 bases identical to TRBD1. V shed 3 bases, J shed 6 bases, and the junction held 5 bases outside the gene matches. Looked up from germline, CDR1 is SGHAT and CDR2 is FQNNGV. This CDR3 is 15 amino acids long.